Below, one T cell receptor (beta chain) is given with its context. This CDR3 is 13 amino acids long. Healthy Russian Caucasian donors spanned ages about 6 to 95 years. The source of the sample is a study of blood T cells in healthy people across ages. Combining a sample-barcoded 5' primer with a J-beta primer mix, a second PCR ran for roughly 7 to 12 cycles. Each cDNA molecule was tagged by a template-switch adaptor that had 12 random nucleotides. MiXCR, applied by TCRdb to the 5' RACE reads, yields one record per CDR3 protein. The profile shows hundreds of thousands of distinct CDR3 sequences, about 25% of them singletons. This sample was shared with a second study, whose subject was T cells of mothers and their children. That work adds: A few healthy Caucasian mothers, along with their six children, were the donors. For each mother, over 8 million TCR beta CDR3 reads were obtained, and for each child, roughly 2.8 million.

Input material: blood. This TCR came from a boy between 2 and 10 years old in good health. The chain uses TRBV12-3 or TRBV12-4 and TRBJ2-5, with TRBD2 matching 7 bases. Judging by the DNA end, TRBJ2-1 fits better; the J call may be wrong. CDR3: CASSLLAANEQFF. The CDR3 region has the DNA TGTGCCAGCAGCCTTCTAGCGGCGAATGAGCAGTTCTTC.